This entry lists 13 T cell receptor beta chains sequenced from one sample in a study of blood T cell repertoires in COVID-19. Sequencing used immunoSEQ multiplex PCR; TCRdb keeps in-frame clones, though not all of them. The sample lists just under 300,000 clones; around 86% were seen once. The sequenced material came from peripheral blood. All receptors derive from a man between 65 and 85 years old with acute or convalescent COVID-19.

J is TRBJ1-4 and V is TRBV25-1, with 7 bases identical to TRBD1. Germline CDR1 is MGHDK and CDR2 is SYGVNS. V trimming: 6 bases; J trimming: 4 bases; junction bases outside the gene matches: 2. The CDR3 is made up of 13 amino acids. The CDR3 is CASRGQINEKLFF. In DNA, the CDR3 is TGTGCCAGCAGGGGACAGATTAATGAAAAACTGTTTTTT.

This rearrangement joins TRBV5-1 to TRBJ1-1; the match to TRBD1 covers 9 bases. Per the germline V gene, CDR1 is SGHRS and CDR2 is YFSETQ. The CDR3 is 14 amino acids. V shed 2 bases, J shed 8 bases, and the junction held 7 bases outside the gene matches. DNA of the CDR3: TGCGCCAGCAGCTTTCGGACAGGGGAACGCGAAGCTTTCTTT. This codes for CASSFRTGEREAFF.

The rearrangement links TRBV28 to TRBJ1-3; D may be TRBD1 (5 bases). With 1 base removed from V and 0 bases from J, the gap between germline ends came to 10 bases. Germline V gene sequence: CDR1 MDHEN, CDR2 SYDVKM. The CDR3 has 16 residues. The CDR3 DNA reads as TGTGCCAGCAGTTTATTCACGGGGGTCTCTGGAAACACCATATATTTT. Translating it yields CASSLFTGVSGNTIYF.

The V gene is TRBV2, the J gene TRBJ1-1; D uncertain. V lost 2 bases to trimming and J lost 3 bases, with 7 bases between them. The CDR3 runs 13 residues. Germline values: CDR1 SNHLY, CDR2 FYNNEI. The DNA for the CDR3 is TGTGCCAGCAGTGAAAGCGATCACACTGAAGCTTTCTTT. It encodes CASSESDHTEAFF.

The chain couples TRBV4-2 to TRBJ2-3; 10 nucleotides align to TRBD2. In germline, CDR1 is LGHNA, CDR2 YNFKEQ. Germline trimming cut 4 bases from V and 0 bases from J; bases unmatched to any gene: 22. The CDR3 has 22 amino acids. CDR3 coding DNA: TGTGCCAGCAGCCCCGCACGAGCGGGACTAGCGAGGGGCCCGACCAGCACAGATACGCAGTATTTT. Translating gives CASSPARAGLARGPTSTDTQYF.

This clone was counted a few times. The chain couples TRBV10-3 to TRBJ1-1; the D is unclear. Between the trimmed V and J ends, which lost 2 bases and 1 base, there was a span of 5 bases. The CDR3 consists of 13 residues. The germline gives CDR1 ENHRY, CDR2 SYGVKD. CDR3 loop: CAISENRNTEAFF. The CDR3 bases are TGTGCCATCAGTGAGAATCGGAACACTGAAGCTTTCTTT.

This chain joins TRBV30 and TRBJ1-5; possibly TRBD1 for D (6 bases). The CDR3 contains 15 residues. The V gene's germline CDR1 is GTSNPN and CDR2 SVGIG (reference sequence). Trimming shortened V by 2 bases and J by 6 bases, and 17 bases separated the two germline ends. The CDR3 protein is CAWSHRAGGGQPQHF. CDR3 sequence (DNA): TGTGCCTGGAGTCACAGGGCGGGGGGCGGTCAGCCCCAGCATTTT.

V and J are TRBV6-2 or TRBV6-3 and TRBJ1-5, with 8 bases aligning to TRBD1. In germline, CDR1 is MNHEY, CDR2 SVGEGT. V lost 5 bases and J lost 4; bases outside the gene matches: 1. CDR3 length: 13 residues. The CDR3 loop is CASSRTGNQPQHF. Here the CDR3 DNA reads TGTGCCAGCAGTCGGACAGGGAATCAGCCCCAGCATTTT.

This clone appeared once. CDR3 sequence: CASSRTSGGDEQFF. As DNA, the CDR3 is TGTGCCAGCAGTCGTACTAGCGGGGGGGATGAGCAGTTCTTC. The chain joins TRBV7-3 to TRBJ2-1; 13 bases match TRBD2. This CDR3 has 14 amino acids. Trimming at V came to 6 bases and at J to 8 bases, leaving 4 bases not matched to a gene. CDR1 and CDR2 (germline): SGHTA, FQGTGA.

The chain has TRBV27 and TRBJ1-5; 9 bases align to TRBD1. Trimming removed 5 bases from V and 0 bases from J; junction bases left unmatched: 14. Germline V lookup: CDR1 MNHEY, CDR2 SMNVEV (reference sequence). The CDR3 totals 19 residues. The CDR3 coding sequence is TGTGCCAGCAGTCCTACCCAGTTGACAGGGGGTTATAGCAATCAGCCCCAGCATTTT. It yields the protein CASSPTQLTGGYSNQPQHF.

This chain uses TRBV28 with TRBJ2-7, with 7 bases aligning to TRBD1. This CDR3 comprises 17 residues. Losses at the gene ends were 2 bases for V and 0 bases for J; bases not matched to a gene: 10. The germline CDR1 and CDR2 sequences are MDHEN and SYDVKM. The CDR3 DNA is TGTGCCAGCAGTTTAGGCGCCGGGACAGTGAGCTCCTACGAGCAGTACTTC. Translation: CASSLGAGTVSSYEQYF.

V gene TRBV6-2 or TRBV6-3 combines with J gene TRBJ2-7; tentative D call: TRBD1 (5 bases). Looked up from germline, CDR1 is MNHEY and CDR2 is SVGEGT. The germline V and J ends were trimmed by 2 bases and 7 bases, with 12 bases remaining between them. The CDR3 contains 13 residues. This CDR3 reads CASSYTGRLEQYF. The CDR3 bases are TGTGCCAGCAGTTACACAGGACGATTGGAGCAGTACTTC.

This rearrangement joins TRBV5-1 to TRBJ1-1; D ambiguous. Germline CDR1 SGHRS, CDR2 YFSETQ. The CDR3 has 13 residues. The V gene lost 2 bases and the J gene lost 4 bases, with 9 bases spanning the gap. CDR3: CASSLQGGTEAFF. The CDR3, as DNA: TGCGCCAGCAGCTTACAAGGAGGCACTGAAGCTTTCTTT.